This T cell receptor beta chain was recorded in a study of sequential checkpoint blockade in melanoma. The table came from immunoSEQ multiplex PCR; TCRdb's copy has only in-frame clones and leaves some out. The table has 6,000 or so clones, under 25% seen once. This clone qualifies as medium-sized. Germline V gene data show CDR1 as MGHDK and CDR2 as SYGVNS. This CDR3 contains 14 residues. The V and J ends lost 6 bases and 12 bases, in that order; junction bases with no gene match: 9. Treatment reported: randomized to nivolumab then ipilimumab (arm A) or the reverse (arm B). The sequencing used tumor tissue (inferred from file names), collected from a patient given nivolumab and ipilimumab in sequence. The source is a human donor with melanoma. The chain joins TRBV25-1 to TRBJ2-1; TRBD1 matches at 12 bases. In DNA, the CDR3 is TGTGCCAGCAGGGGGACAGGGGGCGCCGGCTTGCAGTTCTTC. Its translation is CASRGTGGAGLQFF.